A selection of T cell receptor beta chains follows, all from one sample in a study of T cells in tumors after PD-1 blockade. Assay: immunoSEQ multiplex PCR; the TCRdb copy retains only in-frame clones and omits some. This sample has roughly 2,500 clones; less than 75% occur once, and the top ten carry approximately 15%. This sample comprised tumor tissue, obtained after anti-PD-1 treatment. The source is a human donor with basal cell carcinoma. CDR3s include the opening cysteine and the closing phenylalanine or tryptophan. The D gene is left open where the match is weak. Expanded clones get a size class; other rows say once, few or many, or leave the size out.

d_call: TRBD2
clone_size: .
v_call: TRBV2
j_call: TRBJ2-1
cdr3_nt: TGTGCCAGCAGTCCCATAGCGGGGGGGCTTAATGAGCAGTTCTTC
cdr3_aa: CASSPIAGGLNEQFF

d_call: .
clone_size: .
v_call: TRBV6-1
j_call: TRBJ2-1
cdr3_nt: TGTGCCAGCAGTGAACTGATCTACAATGAGCAGTTCTTC
cdr3_aa: CASSELIYNEQFF

d_call: .
clone_size: once
v_call: TRBV6-5
j_call: TRBJ1-1
cdr3_nt: TGTGCCAGCAATGCACTAGGGGGTCGGACTGAAGCTTTCTTT
cdr3_aa: CASNALGGRTEAFF

d_call: .
clone_size: once
v_call: TRBV5-1
j_call: TRBJ1-2
cdr3_nt: TGCGCCAGTACCGCCTCACAGGGTGCCTATGGCTACACCTTC
cdr3_aa: CASTASQGAYGYTF

d_call: TRBD1
clone_size: .
v_call: TRBV3-1/TRBV3-2
j_call: TRBJ2-1
cdr3_nt: TGTGCCAGCAGCCATCAGGGGGATGAGCAGTTCTTC
cdr3_aa: CASSHQGDEQFF

d_call: .
clone_size: .
v_call: TRBV6-2/TRBV6-3
j_call: TRBJ2-7
cdr3_nt: TGTGCCAGCAGTTCCCTACGAGACTCCTACGAGCAGTACTTC
cdr3_aa: CASSSLRDSYEQYF

d_call: TRBD2
clone_size: .
v_call: TRBV7-2
j_call: TRBJ2-2
cdr3_nt: TGTGCCAGCAGCTCCTGGGGAGGGGCGAACACCGGGGAGCTGTTTTTT
cdr3_aa: CASSSWGGANTGELFF

d_call: .
clone_size: .
v_call: TRBV29-1
j_call: TRBJ1-1
cdr3_nt: TGCAGCGCAAAGAGGGCGACGAACACTGAAGCTTTCTTT
cdr3_aa: CSAKRATNTEAFF

d_call: TRBD1
clone_size: large
v_call: TRBV18
j_call: TRBJ1-1
cdr3_nt: TGTGCCAGCTCACTCTCGACAGGGAAGAACACTGAAGCTTTCTTT
cdr3_aa: CASSLSTGKNTEAFF

d_call: .
clone_size: large
v_call: TRBV11-3
j_call: TRBJ1-2
cdr3_nt: TGTGCCAGCAGCTCCTGGGACTACTATGGCTACACCTTC
cdr3_aa: CASSSWDYYGYTF

d_call: TRBD2
clone_size: .
v_call: TRBV19
j_call: TRBJ2-4
cdr3_nt: TGTGCCAGTCGCTCCGGGGGGAGGGCCAAAAACATTCAGTACTTC
cdr3_aa: CASRSGGRAKNIQYF

d_call: .
clone_size: .
v_call: TRBV7-2
j_call: TRBJ1-4
cdr3_nt: TGTGCCAGCAGCTTAGAACAGCAAAATGAAAAACTGTTTTTT
cdr3_aa: CASSLEQQNEKLFF

d_call: .
clone_size: .
v_call: TRBV5-5
j_call: TRBJ2-5
cdr3_nt: TGTGCCAGCAGCTTAACCCCAGACAGGGAGGTGGGGGAGACCCAGTACTTC
cdr3_aa: CASSLTPDREVGETQYF

d_call: TRBD2
clone_size: .
v_call: TRBV3-1/TRBV3-2
j_call: TRBJ2-3
cdr3_nt: TGTGCCAGCAGCCAAGTTAGCGGGGGGGCAGATACGCAGTATTTT
cdr3_aa: CASSQVSGGADTQYF

d_call: .
clone_size: once
v_call: TRBV29-1
j_call: TRBJ2-5
cdr3_nt: TGCAGCGTTGAAGGGTCAGAATGGGAGACCCAGTACTTC
cdr3_aa: CSVEGSEWETQYF

d_call: .
clone_size: .
v_call: TRBV3-1/TRBV3-2
j_call: TRBJ2-6
cdr3_nt: TGTGCCAGCAGCCAAATGGCTACCGGGGCCAACGTCCTGACTTTC
cdr3_aa: CASSQMATGANVLTF

d_call: TRBD1
clone_size: .
v_call: TRBV2
j_call: TRBJ1-6
cdr3_nt: TGTGCCAGCAGTGAGGAACAGGGGGAAAATTCACCCCTCCACTTT
cdr3_aa: CASSEEQGENSPLHF

d_call: TRBD1
clone_size: .
v_call: TRBV5-4
j_call: TRBJ2-7
cdr3_nt: TGTGCCAGCAGCTCCCGGGACAGCCACTACGAGCAGTACTTC
cdr3_aa: CASSSRDSHYEQYF

d_call: TRBD1
clone_size: .
v_call: TRBV5-1
j_call: TRBJ2-7
cdr3_nt: TGCGCCAGCAGCGAGGAAGGGACAGGGGGCTCAGCGCAGTACTTC
cdr3_aa: CASSEEGTGGSAQYF

d_call: .
clone_size: .
v_call: TRBV19
j_call: TRBJ1-1
cdr3_nt: TGTGCCAGTAGTCGGGAGGGGAGGGGTGAAGCTTTCTTT
cdr3_aa: CASSREGRGEAFF

d_call: TRBD1
clone_size: .
v_call: TRBV5-6
j_call: TRBJ1-3
cdr3_nt: TGTGCCAGCAGCTCACGGACAGGGTTTGGAAACACCATATATTTT
cdr3_aa: CASSSRTGFGNTIYF

d_call: .
clone_size: .
v_call: TRBV6-1
j_call: TRBJ1-6
cdr3_nt: TGTGCCAGCAGTGAAGATCGGGACGGAAATTCACCCCTCCACTTT
cdr3_aa: CASSEDRDGNSPLHF